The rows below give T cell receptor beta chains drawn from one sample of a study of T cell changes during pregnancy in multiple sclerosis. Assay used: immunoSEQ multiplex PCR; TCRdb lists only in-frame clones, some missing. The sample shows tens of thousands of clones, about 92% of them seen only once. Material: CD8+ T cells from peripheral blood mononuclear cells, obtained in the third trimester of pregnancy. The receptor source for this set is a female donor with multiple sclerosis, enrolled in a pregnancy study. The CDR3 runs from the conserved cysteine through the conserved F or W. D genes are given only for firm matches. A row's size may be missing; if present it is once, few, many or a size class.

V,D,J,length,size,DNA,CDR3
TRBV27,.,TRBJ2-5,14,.,TGTGCCAGCACCCATACAGGGTCCCAAGAGACCCAGTACTTC,CASTHTGSQETQYF
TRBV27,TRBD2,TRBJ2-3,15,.,TGTGCCAGCAGTTTACTAGCGGGGCAAACAGATACGCAGTATTTT,CASSLLAGQTDTQYF
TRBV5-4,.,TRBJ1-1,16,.,TGTGCCAGCAGCTTGGAGGGGGGGAGCATGAACACTGAAGCTTTCTTT,CASSLEGGSMNTEAFF
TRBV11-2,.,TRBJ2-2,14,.,TGTGCCAGCAGCTTCCCAGGAAACACCGGGGAGCTGTTTTTT,CASSFPGNTGELFF
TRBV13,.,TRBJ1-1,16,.,TGTGCCAGCAGCCTCAATTGGGCAGGCCCGAACACTGAAGCTTTCTTT,CASSLNWAGPNTEAFF
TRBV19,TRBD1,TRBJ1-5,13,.,TGTGCCAGTGGACAGGGGGCTTGGCAGCCCCAGCATTTT,CASGQGAWQPQHF
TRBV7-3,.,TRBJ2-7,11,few,TGTGCCAGCAGCACCGGGAACGAGCAGTACTTC,CASSTGNEQYF
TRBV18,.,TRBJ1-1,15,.,TGTGCCAGCTCACCACCGGACAGACTGAACACTGAAGCTTTCTTT,CASSPPDRLNTEAFF
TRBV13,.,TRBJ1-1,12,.,TGTGCCAGCAGCTTAGGCGGGGATGAAGCTTTCTTT,CASSLGGDEAFF
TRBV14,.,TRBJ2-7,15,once,TGTGCCAGCAGCCAAGTCTCGTCTAGGAGGTACGAGCAGTACTTC,CASSQVSSRRYEQYF
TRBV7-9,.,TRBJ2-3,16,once,TGTGCCAGCAGCCCGAGGACATCCAAGGGGACAGATACGCAGTATTTT,CASSPRTSKGTDTQYF
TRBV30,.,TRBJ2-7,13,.,TGTGCCTGGACGTGGACCCCCGAGGGAGAGCAGTACTTC,CAWTWTPEGEQYF
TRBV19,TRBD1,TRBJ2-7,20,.,TGTGCCAGTAGTACCTCGCTGCCGGGACAGGGGGCTGATAGGGCCTACGAGCAGTACTTC,CASSTSLPGQGADRAYEQYF
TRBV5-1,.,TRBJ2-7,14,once,TGCGCCAGCAGCTTGGCCGCAGGTGCATACGAGCAGTACTTC,CASSLAAGAYEQYF
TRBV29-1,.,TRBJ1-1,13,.,TGCAGCGTTGTAGGGCAACAGGACGCTGAAGCTTTCTTT,CSVVGQQDAEAFF
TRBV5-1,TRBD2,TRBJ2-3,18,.,TGCGCCAGCAGCCCCGAGAATATAGCGGGGGGTAACCCAGATACGCAGTATTTT,CASSPENIAGGNPDTQYF
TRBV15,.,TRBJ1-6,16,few,TGTGCCACCAGTCCGTGGAGGGACTCCTATAATTCACCCCTCCACTTT,CATSPWRDSYNSPLHF